This record covers a single T cell receptor beta chain. This clonotype was seen only a few times. Its antigen is currently not known. No per-base quality is available; no much larger clone lies one base away. The method behind the library was 5' RACE. The sequencer listed for this sample is Illumina HiSeq 2500. The second PCR ran for about 6 to 11 cycles and used a J-beta primer mix along with a sample-barcoded 5' primer. A unique molecular identifier was introduced onto each TCR beta cDNA molecule by a template-switch 5' adaptor carrying 12 random nucleotides. Each sample yielded at least 3 million CDR3-containing paired-end reads. All of the RNA was converted into first-strand cDNA using the Mint cDNA synthesis kit, with a TRBC-specific oligonucleotide serving as the primer. Following uracil-DNA glycosylase treatment, all cDNA underwent a first 18-cycle PCR with the universal primers M1SS and BC2_uni_R. As for how the authors treated the data: Each sample was normalized by randomly selecting 1 million high-quality reads, each carrying a distinct molecular identifier. Reads sharing molecular identifiers were discarded rather than binned into consensus sequences. MiTCR, run with a Q25 quality threshold and the strictest error-elimination algorithm, handled CDR3 identification, clonotype clustering and error correction. A nonparametric unseen species model using Euler transformation provided a lower-bound estimate of total TCR beta diversity. TCRdb ran its own pipeline on the public reads, namely fastp trimming at Q25 and MiXCR clone calling, and kept in-frame beta chains. For every CDR3 protein sequence, its rows merge into one entry that carries the most common genes and DNA. The V and J calls and clone size are TCRdb's, not the authors'. This sample gives 1.5 million to 2 million distinct CDR3 sequences in total; around 48% of them show up just once. The ten largest clones capture 2.1% of the sample.

The CDR3 goes from the cysteine to the phenylalanine over 14 residues. The read is trimmed to its CDR3 DNA, 42 bases read in frame from base 1. V drops 5 bases and J drops 2 bases, leaving 11 bases in between. For CDR1 and CDR2, the germline V gene lists ENHRY and SYGVKD. This record belongs to a study of blood T cells in healthy people across ages (dated by TCRdb to 2015 to 2017). Some background on the complete study: In model experiments, template switching captured about one uniquely barcoded TCR beta cDNA molecule for every two T cells. To avoid experimental bias, donors of different ages were spread randomly across the sequencing lanes. Four age groups were formed from the donors: young (average approximately 15 years), middle-aged (around 40), aged (around 68) and long-lived (about 80). For two donors (one aged 18 to 30 and one aged 80 or older), the study analyzed two additional independent replicas of 1 million unique cDNA reads from the same blood draw. Age-related changes in TCR beta repertoire diversity were measured in the study by deep sequencing normalized with unique cDNA molecular identifiers. Findings and caveats that apply to the study as a whole: Because profiling used bulk unsorted PBMCs, naive and antigen-experienced compartments could not be compared conclusively. Donor CMV infection status was unknown, potentially confounding age-related changes in expanded clonotypes. There was a strong correlation between observed TCR beta diversity and the percentage of naive T cells measured by flow cytometry. Observed TCR beta diversity per million T cells fell roughly linearly with age, and a significant reduction was already apparent by age around 36. Estimates of total diversity from one million sequenced T cells were regarded as lower bounds and underestimates. Compared with the aged group, more naive CD4+ T cells, fewer expanded clones and increased TCR diversity were shown by the long-lived group, suggesting age selection.

Systemically healthy Caucasian individuals from Russia, 39 in total and aged roughly 6 to 100 years, were included as donors. Each donor gave around 9 milliliters of peripheral blood, collected into EDTA-treated Vacutainer tubes. Ficoll-Paque density-gradient centrifugation was used to isolate PBMCs, with at least 6.5 million per sample. Trizol reagent was used to extract total RNA from PBMCs, with at least 5.5 micrograms per sample. For every donor, an aliquot of PBMCs went through flow cytometry to measure the percentages of naive CD45RAhigh/CD27high T cells. The TCR comes from a woman in her thirties or forties in good health. Source material: blood. The chain is assembled from TRBV10-3 and TRBJ2-3; possibly the D gene is TRBD1, per 5 matching bases. The CDR3 in this case is CAISPTGSTDTQYF. The DNA sequence is given as TGTGCCATCAGTCCCACAGGTTCCACAGATACGCAGTATTTT.